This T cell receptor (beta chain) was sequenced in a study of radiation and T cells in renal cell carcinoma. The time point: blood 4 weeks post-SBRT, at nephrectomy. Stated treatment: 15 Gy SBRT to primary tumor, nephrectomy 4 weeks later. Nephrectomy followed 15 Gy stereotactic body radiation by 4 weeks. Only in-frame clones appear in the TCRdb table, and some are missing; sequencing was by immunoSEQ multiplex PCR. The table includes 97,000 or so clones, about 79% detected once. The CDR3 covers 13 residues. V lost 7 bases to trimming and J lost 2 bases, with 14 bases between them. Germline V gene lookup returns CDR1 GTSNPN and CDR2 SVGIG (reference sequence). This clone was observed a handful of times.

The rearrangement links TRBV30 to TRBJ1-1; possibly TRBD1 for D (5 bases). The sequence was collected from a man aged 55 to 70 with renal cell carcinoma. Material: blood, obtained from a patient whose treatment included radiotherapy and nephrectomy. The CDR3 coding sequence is TGTGCCTTATCCCGGACAAGCAACACTGAAGCTTTCTTT. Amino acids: CALSRTSNTEAFF.